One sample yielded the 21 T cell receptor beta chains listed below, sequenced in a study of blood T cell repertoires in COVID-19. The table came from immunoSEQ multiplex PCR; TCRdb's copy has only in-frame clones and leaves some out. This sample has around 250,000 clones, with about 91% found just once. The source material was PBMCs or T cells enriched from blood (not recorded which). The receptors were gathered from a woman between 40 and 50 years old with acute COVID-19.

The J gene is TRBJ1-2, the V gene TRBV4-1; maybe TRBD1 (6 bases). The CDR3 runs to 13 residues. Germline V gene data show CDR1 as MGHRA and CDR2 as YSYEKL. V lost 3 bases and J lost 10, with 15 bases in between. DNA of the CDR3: TGCGCCAGCAGCCAGACAGGCAGAGGTATCTACACCTTC. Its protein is CASSQTGRGIYTF.

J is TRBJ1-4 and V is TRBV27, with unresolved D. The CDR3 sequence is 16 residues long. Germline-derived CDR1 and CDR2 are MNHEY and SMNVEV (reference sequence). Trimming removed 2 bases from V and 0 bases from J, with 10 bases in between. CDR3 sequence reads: CASSLVPRATNEKLFF. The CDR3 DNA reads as TGTGCCAGCAGTTTAGTCCCCCGCGCAACTAATGAAAAACTGTTTTTT.

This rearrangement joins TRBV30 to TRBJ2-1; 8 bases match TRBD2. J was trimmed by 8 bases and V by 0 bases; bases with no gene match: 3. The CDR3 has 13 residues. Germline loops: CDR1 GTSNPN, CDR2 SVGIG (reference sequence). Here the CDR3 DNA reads TGTGCCTGGAGTGTAGGACTAGCCTATGAGCAGTTCTTC. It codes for CAWSVGLAYEQFF.

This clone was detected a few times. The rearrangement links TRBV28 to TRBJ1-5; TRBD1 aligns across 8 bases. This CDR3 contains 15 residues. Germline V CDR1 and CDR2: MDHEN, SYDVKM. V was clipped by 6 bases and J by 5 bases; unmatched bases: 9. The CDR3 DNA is TGTGCCAGCAGCACCACTAGGACAGGGCATCAGCCCCAGCATTTT. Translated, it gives CASSTTRTGHQPQHF.

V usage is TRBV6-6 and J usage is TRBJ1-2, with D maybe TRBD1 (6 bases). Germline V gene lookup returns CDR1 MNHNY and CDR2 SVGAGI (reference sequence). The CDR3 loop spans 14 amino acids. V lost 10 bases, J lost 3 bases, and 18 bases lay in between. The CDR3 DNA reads TGTGCCATCCATGATACAGGGAGGGACTATGGCTACACCTTC. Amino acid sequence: CAIHDTGRDYGYTF.

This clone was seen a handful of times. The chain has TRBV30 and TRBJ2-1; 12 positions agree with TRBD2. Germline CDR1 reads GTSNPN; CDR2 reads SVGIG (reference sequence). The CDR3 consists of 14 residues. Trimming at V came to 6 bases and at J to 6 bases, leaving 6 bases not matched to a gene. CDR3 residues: CACRLAGARNEQFF. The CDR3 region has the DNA TGTGCCTGTCGACTAGCGGGAGCGCGCAATGAGCAGTTCTTC.

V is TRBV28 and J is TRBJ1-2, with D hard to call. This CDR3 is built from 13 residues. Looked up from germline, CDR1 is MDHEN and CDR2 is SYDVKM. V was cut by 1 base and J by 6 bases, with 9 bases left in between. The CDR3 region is CASSLFWTHGYTF. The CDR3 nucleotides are TGTGCCAGCAGTTTATTCTGGACTCATGGCTACACCTTC.

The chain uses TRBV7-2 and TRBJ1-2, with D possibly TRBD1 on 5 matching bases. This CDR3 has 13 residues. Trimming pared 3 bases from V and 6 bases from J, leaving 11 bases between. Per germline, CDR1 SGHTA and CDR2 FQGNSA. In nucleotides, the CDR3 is TGTGCCAGCAGCTTCGGACAAGGACATGGCTACACCTTC. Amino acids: CASSFGQGHGYTF. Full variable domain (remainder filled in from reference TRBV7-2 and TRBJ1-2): GAGVSQSPSNKVTEKGKDVELRCDPISGHTALYWYRQSLGQGLEFLIYFQGNSAPDKSGLPSDRFSAERTGGSVSTLTIQRTQQEDSAVYLCASSFGQGHGYTFGSGTRLTVV.

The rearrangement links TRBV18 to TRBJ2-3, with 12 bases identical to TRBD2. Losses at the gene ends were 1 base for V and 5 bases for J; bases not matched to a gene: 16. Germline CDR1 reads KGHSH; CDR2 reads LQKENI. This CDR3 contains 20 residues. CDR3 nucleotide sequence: TGTGCCAGCTCACCACTCCGGGGCTTGACTAGCGGGAGAAGGAGAGATACGCAGTATTTT. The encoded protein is CASSPLRGLTSGRRRDTQYF.

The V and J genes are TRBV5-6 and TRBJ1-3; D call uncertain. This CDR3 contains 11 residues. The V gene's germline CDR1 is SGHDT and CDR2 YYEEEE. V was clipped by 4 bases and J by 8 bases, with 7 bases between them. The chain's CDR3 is CASSVEYTIYF. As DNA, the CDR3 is TGTGCCAGCAGCGTAGAATACACCATATATTTT. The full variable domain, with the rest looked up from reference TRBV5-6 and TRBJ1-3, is DAGVTQSPTHLIKTRGQQVTLRCSPKSGHDTVSWYQQALGQGPQFIFQYYEEEERQRGNFPDRFSGHQFPNYSSELNVNALLLGDSALYLCASSVEYTIYFGEGSWLTVV.

The CDR3 is CASSPGTSGTNNEQFF. CDR3 coding DNA: TGTGCCAGCAGCCCCGGGACTAGCGGGACTAACAATGAGCAGTTCTTC. The chain joins TRBV7-2 to TRBJ2-1, with 13 nucleotides matching TRBD2. The CDR3 is made up of 16 amino acids. Germline V gene data show CDR1 as SGHTA and CDR2 as FQGNSA. The J segment lost 5 bases and the V segment lost 5 bases, leaving 6 bases of the junction unmatched.

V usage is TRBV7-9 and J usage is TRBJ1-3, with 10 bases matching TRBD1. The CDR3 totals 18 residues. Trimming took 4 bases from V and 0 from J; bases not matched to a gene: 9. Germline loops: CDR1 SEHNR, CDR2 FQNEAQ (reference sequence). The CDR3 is CASSWPRDRGSSGNTIYF. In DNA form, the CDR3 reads TGTGCCAGCAGCTGGCCGCGGGACAGGGGAAGCTCTGGAAACACCATATATTTT.

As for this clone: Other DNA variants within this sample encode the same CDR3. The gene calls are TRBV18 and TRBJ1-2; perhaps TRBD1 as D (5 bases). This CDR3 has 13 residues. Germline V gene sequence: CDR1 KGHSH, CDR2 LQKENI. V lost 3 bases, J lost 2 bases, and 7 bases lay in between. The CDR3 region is CASSPTENYGYTF. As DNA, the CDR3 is TGTGCCAGCTCACCGACAGAAAACTATGGCTACACCTTC.

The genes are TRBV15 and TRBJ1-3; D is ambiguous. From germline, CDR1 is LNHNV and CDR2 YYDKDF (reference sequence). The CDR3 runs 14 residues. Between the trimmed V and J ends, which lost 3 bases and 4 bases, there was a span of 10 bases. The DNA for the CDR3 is TGTGCCACCAGCAGGTCGGGATGGGGAAACACCATATATTTT. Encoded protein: CATSRSGWGNTIYF.

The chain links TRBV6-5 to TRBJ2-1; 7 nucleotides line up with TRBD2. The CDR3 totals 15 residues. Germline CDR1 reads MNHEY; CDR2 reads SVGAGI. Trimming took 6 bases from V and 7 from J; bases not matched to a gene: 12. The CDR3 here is CASRILANPGNEQFF. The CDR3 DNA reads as TGTGCCAGCAGGATACTAGCGAACCCGGGTAATGAGCAGTTCTTC.

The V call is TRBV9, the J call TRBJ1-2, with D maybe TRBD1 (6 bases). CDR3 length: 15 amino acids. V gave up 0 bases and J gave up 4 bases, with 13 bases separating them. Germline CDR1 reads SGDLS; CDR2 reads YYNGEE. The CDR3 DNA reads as TGTGCCAGCAGCGTAGATCTGGGGGCTGGCTATGGCTACACCTTC. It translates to CASSVDLGAGYGYTF.

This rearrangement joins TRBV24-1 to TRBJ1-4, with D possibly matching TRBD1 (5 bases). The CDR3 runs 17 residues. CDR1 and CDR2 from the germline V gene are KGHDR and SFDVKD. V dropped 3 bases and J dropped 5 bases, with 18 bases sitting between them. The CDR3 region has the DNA TGTGCCACCAGTGATGGCGGGGGAGTCCCTGCCAATGAAAAACTGTTTTTT. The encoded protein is CATSDGGGVPANEKLFF.

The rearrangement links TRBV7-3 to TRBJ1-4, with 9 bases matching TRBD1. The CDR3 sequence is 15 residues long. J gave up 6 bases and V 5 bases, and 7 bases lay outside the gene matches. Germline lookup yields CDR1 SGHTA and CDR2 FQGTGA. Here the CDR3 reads CASSPGQGGDEKLFF. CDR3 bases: TGTGCCAGCAGCCCGGGACAGGGTGGGGATGAAAAACTGTTTTTT.

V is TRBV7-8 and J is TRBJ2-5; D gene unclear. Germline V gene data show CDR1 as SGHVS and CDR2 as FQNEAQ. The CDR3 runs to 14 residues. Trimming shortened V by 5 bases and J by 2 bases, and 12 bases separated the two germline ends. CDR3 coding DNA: TGTGCCAGCAGCCCTAATGAGGTTCAAGAGACCCAGTACTTC. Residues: CASSPNEVQETQYF.

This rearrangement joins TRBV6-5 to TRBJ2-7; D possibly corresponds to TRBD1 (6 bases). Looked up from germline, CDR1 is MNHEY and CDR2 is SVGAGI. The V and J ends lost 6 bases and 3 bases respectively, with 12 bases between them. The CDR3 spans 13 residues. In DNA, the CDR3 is TGTGCCAGCAGGCAAGGACAGATCTACGAGCAGTACGTC. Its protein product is CASRQGQIYEQYV.

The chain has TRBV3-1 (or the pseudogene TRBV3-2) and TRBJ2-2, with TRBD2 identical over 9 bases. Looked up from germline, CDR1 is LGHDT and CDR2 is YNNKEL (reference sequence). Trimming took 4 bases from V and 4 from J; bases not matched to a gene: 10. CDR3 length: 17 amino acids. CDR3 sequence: CASSRLSGSSGTGELFF. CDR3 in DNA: TGTGCCAGCAGCCGACTTAGCGGGAGTTCGGGCACCGGGGAGCTGTTTTTT.